This T cell receptor beta chain was found in a study of T cell repertoires in cytomegalovirus infection (dated by TCRdb to between 2018 and 2021). With regard to the full study: Because public TCR beta signatures pointed to carriage of CMV infection together with the matching HLA type, the HLA type of each donor mattered for the analysis.

The study at large found these results: Carriers of CMV infection plus the relevant HLA type were discriminated by the cumulative frequency of public TCR beta family members in the study cohort and in an independent 352-donor cohort. The ex vivo response was dominated by HLA-C-restricted CMV-specific TCR beta clonotypes, which also provided the single most frequent clonotype in two of eight donors.

The listed sequencing device is Illumina HiSeq 1500. TCRdb reanalyzed the raw reads on its own, using fastp at Q25 for trimming and MiXCR for clone calling, and kept in-frame beta chains. A single entry per CDR3 protein holds the most common genes and DNA from its merged rows. The sample table records about 260,000 distinct CDR3 sequences; about an eighth of these occur just once. Together, the top ten hold 7.5% to 10% of the sample. The table lists this clonotype with a few counts. Its antigen is unknown. Base-call qualities are not available, and no considerably larger clone is one nucleotide away. The CDR3 numbers 15 residues from cysteine through phenylalanine. Solely the CDR3 DNA is kept, with 45 bases framed from the first base. The germline ends are 15 bases apart after V is trimmed by 2 bases and J by 4 bases. Based on the germline V gene, the CDR1 and CDR2 sequences are SGHRS and YFSETQ.

Sample: PBMCs. Recombination joined TRBV5-1 with TRBJ2-5, and perhaps TRBD2 as D gene, on 6 matching bases. The TCR comes from a human donor in good health (CMV status not recorded). Some clones in this sample may be carry-over from other donors' samples. The CDR3 amino acid sequence is: CASSLFVGGRETQYF. Read as DNA, the sequence is TGCGCCAGCAGCTTATTCGTCGGGGGACGAGAGACCCAGTACTTC. Supplemented by the reference TRBV5-1 and TRBJ2-5 proteins around the CDR3, the complete variable domain is KAGVTQTPRYLIKTRGQQVTLSCSPISGHRSVSWYQQTPGQGLQFLFEYFSETQRNKGNFPGRFSGRQFSNSRSEMNVSTLELGDSALYLCASSLFVGGRETQYFGPGTRLLVL.